This TCR beta chain was identified in a study of OX40 agonist ivuxolimab in advanced cancers. The CDR3 consists of 14 residues. V shed 2 bases and J shed 2 bases, with 7 bases lying between them. Germline loops: CDR1 SGHNT, CDR2 YYREEE (reference sequence). Here immunoSEQ multiplex PCR was the method, and the copy in TCRdb shows in-frame clones only, minus some. The sample yields over 85,000 clones, roughly nine tenths seen once. The chain joins TRBV5-4 to TRBJ1-4; TRBD1 is a possible D gene (5 bases). The sample was CD4+ or CD8+ T cells sorted from blood, taken in a trial of the OX40 agonist ivuxolimab. The TCR was taken from an adult with an advanced solid tumor such as melanoma, head and neck, liver or kidney cancer. CDR3 sequence: CASSFGGTNEKLFF. CDR3 DNA: TGTGCCAGCAGCTTCGGGGGGACTAATGAAAAACTGTTTTTT.